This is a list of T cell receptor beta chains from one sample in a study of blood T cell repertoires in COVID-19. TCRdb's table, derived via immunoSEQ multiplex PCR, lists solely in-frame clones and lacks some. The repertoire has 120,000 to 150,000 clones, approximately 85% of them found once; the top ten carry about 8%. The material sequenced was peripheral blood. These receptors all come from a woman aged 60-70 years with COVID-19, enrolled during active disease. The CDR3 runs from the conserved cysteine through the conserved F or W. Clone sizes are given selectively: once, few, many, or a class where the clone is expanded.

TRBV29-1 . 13 CSGEQGLAETQYF
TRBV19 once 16 CASSGRLAHLSNEQFF
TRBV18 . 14 CASSPTGGRNIQYF
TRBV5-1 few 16 CASSLGGTGGTGELFF
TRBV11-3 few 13 CASSTGMNTEAFF
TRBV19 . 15 CASRTTGDSNQPQHF
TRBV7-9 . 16 CASSRSGDRGYQPQHF
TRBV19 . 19 CASRIRGTGDLYSNQPQHF
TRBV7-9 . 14 CASSSQGSNTEAFF
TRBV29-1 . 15 CGGTSGGGNTGELFF
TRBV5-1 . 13 CASSLRGRETQYF
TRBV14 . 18 CASSQDPTSGGPHGELFF
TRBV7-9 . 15 CASSLPGIYNSPLHF
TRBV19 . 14 CASVGQGNTGELFF
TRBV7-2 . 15 CASSPQLTGGTEAFF
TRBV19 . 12 CASGDSSYEQYF
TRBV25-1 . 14 CASRQGGSSYEQYF
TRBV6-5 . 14 CASSYQGQYNEQFF
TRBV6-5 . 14 CASTSGSSGEKLFF
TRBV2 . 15 CASRERQSTNYGYTF
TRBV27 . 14 CASTYGGGDTEAFF
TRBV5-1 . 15 CASSWASSGANVLTF
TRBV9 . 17 CASSVSKNPDRDYGYTF
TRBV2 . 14 CASCRDRANQPQHF
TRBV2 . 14 CASSGGQYIGEAFF
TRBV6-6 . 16 CASTQRLLPSTDTQYF
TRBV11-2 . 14 CASSGRGISYEQYF
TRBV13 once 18 CASSSEAGPYRGNYGYTF
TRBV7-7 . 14 CASSLRTGGYEQYF
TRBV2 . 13 CASRSPGNYGYTF
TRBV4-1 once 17 CASSQDLGRGIIDEQYF
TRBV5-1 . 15 CASSALQGTPYEQYF
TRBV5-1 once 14 CASSLAQGPETQYF
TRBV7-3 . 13 CASSLIKRGEQFF
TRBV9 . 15 CASSEQGTGTGELFF
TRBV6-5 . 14 CASNPGLIGTEAFF
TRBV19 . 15 CASSGRRGVDTEAFF
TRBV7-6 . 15 CASSSPRGGQETQYF
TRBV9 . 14 CASSRLAGSYEQYF
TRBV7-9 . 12 CASSLVSGAQYF